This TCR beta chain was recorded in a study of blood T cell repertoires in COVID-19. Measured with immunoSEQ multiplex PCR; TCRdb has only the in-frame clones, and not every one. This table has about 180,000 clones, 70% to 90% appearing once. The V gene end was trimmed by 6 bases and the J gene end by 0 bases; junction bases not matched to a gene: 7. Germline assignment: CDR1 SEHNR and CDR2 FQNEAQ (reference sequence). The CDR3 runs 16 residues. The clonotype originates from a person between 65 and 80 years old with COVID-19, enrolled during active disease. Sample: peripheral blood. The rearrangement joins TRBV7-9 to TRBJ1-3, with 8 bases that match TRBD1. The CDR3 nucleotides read TGTGCCAGCAGTCCCGGACAGGGTATCTCTGGAAACACCATATATTTT. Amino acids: CASSPGQGISGNTIYF.